The 27 T cell receptor beta chains in this list originate from one sample, sequenced in a study of OX40 agonist ivuxolimab in advanced cancers. TCRdb keeps only in-frame clones here, not all; method: immunoSEQ multiplex PCR. The sample has some 33,000 clones, around nine tenths seen once; the top ten hold approximately 4.3%. The sequencing used CD4+ or CD8+ T cells sorted from blood, collected in a trial of the OX40 agonist ivuxolimab. Receptors were obtained from an adult with an advanced solid tumor such as melanoma, head and neck, liver or kidney cancer.

The rearrangement uses TRBV9 and TRBJ2-7; no clear D. The CDR3 consists of 15 residues. Per germline, CDR1 SGDLS and CDR2 YYNGEE. The germline V and J ends were trimmed by 4 bases and 3 bases, with 17 bases remaining between them. The CDR3 DNA follows: TGTGCCAGCAGCCCAACCCGAGACCTCTTCTACGAGCAGTACTTC. This gives the protein CASSPTRDLFYEQYF.

This clone was recorded only once. This chain uses TRBV4-2 with TRBJ2-7; a weak D match, TRBD2 (6 bases). CDR1 and CDR2 from the germline V gene are LGHNA and YNFKEQ. This CDR3 region has 14 residues. V dropped 5 bases and J dropped 6 bases, with 17 bases sitting between them. CDR3 amino acids: CASSSHRDSGEQYF. CDR3 DNA sequence: TGTGCCAGCAGCTCCCACCGGGACTCGGGCGAGCAGTACTTC.

This clone is a singleton in its sample. The chain recombines TRBV4-1 with TRBJ1-1; D call uncertain. The V end was cut by 2 bases, the J end by 0 bases, with 4 bases between. Per the germline V gene, CDR1 is MGHRA and CDR2 is YSYEKL. CDR3 length: 13 amino acids. The DNA of the CDR3 is TGCGCCAGCAGCCAACGGTTGAACACTGAAGCTTTCTTT. Residues: CASSQRLNTEAFF.

The rearrangement uses TRBV7-9 and TRBJ2-1, with D tentatively TRBD1 (5 bases). Germline V gene sequence: CDR1 SEHNR, CDR2 FQNEAQ (reference sequence). V gave up 5 bases and J gave up 4 bases, with 15 bases separating them. This CDR3 comprises 15 residues. The CDR3 DNA reads as TGTGCCAGCAGCCTTACCCCGGACATATACAATGAGCAGTTCTTC. As protein: CASSLTPDIYNEQFF.

The rearrangement uses TRBV6-5 and TRBJ2-1, with 8 bases fitting TRBD1. Germline V gives CDR1 MNHEY, CDR2 SVGAGI. V lost 5 bases and J lost 0; bases outside the gene matches: 3. The CDR3 extends over 15 amino acids. The CDR3, as DNA: TGTGCCAGCAGTCGGACAGGGTTCTCCTACAATGAGCAGTTCTTC. Amino acids: CASSRTGFSYNEQFF.

CDR3 residues: CASSLARSGGSPGELFF. The CDR3 nucleotides read TGTGCCAGCAGCTTAGCTAGGTCTGGGGGAAGTCCCGGGGAGCTGTTTTTT. The chain carries TRBV7-6 and TRBJ2-2, with D possibly being TRBD1 or TRBD2 (5 bases each). V was shortened by 0 bases and J by 6 bases, with 17 bases between the two germline ends. The CDR3 totals 17 residues. Per germline, CDR1 SGHVS and CDR2 FNYEAQ.

This clone was seen a single time. The gene calls are TRBV7-9 and TRBJ2-5; D may be TRBD1 (5 bases). Germline-derived CDR1 and CDR2 are SEHNR and FQNEAQ (reference sequence). This CDR3 has 16 residues. V dropped 5 bases and J dropped 0 bases, with 16 bases sitting between them. The CDR3 DNA follows: TGTGCCAGCAGCCCGACAGCTAGTGTATACCAAGAGACCCAGTACTTC. This sequence encodes CASSPTASVYQETQYF.

J is TRBJ2-7 and V is TRBV19; D tentatively fits TRBD1 or TRBD2 (5 bases each). Germline lookup yields CDR1 LNHDA and CDR2 SQIVND (reference sequence). The CDR3 totals 16 residues. The ends were cut back, 2 bases at V and 0 bases at J, with 14 bases in the middle. For the CDR3, the DNA is TGTGCCAGTAGTATAACCGGGATAGGGGTCTCCTACGAGCAGTACTTC. Encoded protein: CASSITGIGVSYEQYF.

The chain carries TRBV4-1 and TRBJ1-1, with D tentatively TRBD1 (5 bases). Germline CDR1 is MGHRA and CDR2 is YSYEKL. This CDR3 is built from 14 residues. Trimming removed 1 base at V and 11 bases at J, with 17 bases between. CDR3 in amino acids: CASSQVGEGKGAFF. CDR3 nucleotides: TGCGCCAGCAGCCAAGTAGGGGAGGGTAAAGGGGCTTTCTTT.

This clone was counted a few times. The rearrangement uses TRBV27 and TRBJ1-4; D is perhaps TRBD1 (6 bases). CDR3 length equals 13 residues. Trimming took 3 bases from V and 6 from J, leaving 8 bases between them. Germline lookup yields CDR1 MNHEY and CDR2 SMNVEV (reference sequence). CDR3 sequence: CASSFGGDEKLFF. In DNA, the CDR3 is TGTGCCAGCAGTTTCGGGGGCGATGAAAAACTGTTTTTT.

This sequence joins TRBV19 and TRBJ2-1; 11 nucleotides match TRBD1. V was clipped by 5 bases and J by 7 bases; unmatched bases: 7. The CDR3 consists of 15 residues. Germline V gene lookup returns CDR1 LNHDA and CDR2 SQIVND (reference sequence). CDR3 amino acids: CASSLGTGGFNEQFF. For the CDR3, the DNA is TGTGCCAGTAGTCTCGGGACAGGGGGTTTTAATGAGCAGTTCTTC.

The V and J genes are TRBV30 and TRBJ1-3; D is ambiguous. The CDR3 consists of 15 residues. V dropped 4 bases and J dropped 0 bases, with 13 bases sitting between them. Germline V gene lookup returns CDR1 GTSNPN and CDR2 SVGIG (reference sequence). The CDR3 DNA sequence: TGTGCCTGGAATGTTTTCTCTGTCTCTGGAAACACCATATATTTT. This sequence encodes CAWNVFSVSGNTIYF.

Comment on this clone: Compared with germline, one end of the junction differs, possibly owing to a read error. The chain has TRBV7-6 and TRBJ1-6; 8 bases align to TRBD1. This CDR3 comprises 15 residues. The germline V gene has CDR1 SGHVS and CDR2 FNYEAQ. The CDR3 bases are TGTGCCAGCAGCCTAGCAGGGGGCGGGAATTCACCCCTCCACTTT. As protein: CASSLAGGGNSPLHF.

The CDR3 nucleotides are TGTGCCAGCTCACCCGGGCCGGGGGCCGGATACAATGAGCAGTTCTTC. This encodes CASSPGPGAGYNEQFF. The chain employs TRBV18 and TRBJ2-1; D may correspond to TRBD1 or TRBD2 (6 bases each). The CDR3 loop spans 16 amino acids. Between the trimmed V and J ends, which lost 3 bases and 4 bases, there was a span of 16 bases. Germline CDR1 reads KGHSH; CDR2 reads LQKENI.

The CDR3 nucleotides read TGCGCCAGCAGCTTAATTCCGCGCCAAGAGACCCAGTACTTC. Translated: CASSLIPRQETQYF. J is TRBJ2-5 and V is TRBV5-1; D remains unclear. Trimming shortened V by 2 bases and J by 1 base, and 9 bases separated the two germline ends. CDR1 and CDR2 (germline): SGHRS, YFSETQ. The CDR3 sequence is 14 residues long. The variable domain in full, with the rest retrieved from reference TRBV5-1 and TRBJ2-5, is KAGVTQTPRYLIKTRGQQVTLSCSPISGHRSVSWYQQTPGQGLQFLFEYFSETQRNKGNFPGRFSGRQFSNSRSEMNVSTLELGDSALYLCASSLIPRQETQYFGPGTRLLVL.

This clone came up once. This chain links TRBV6-1 with TRBJ2-3, with TRBD2 matching over 11 bases. V was pared by 3 bases and J by 1 base, with 6 bases of the junction left unmatched. The CDR3 length is 17 residues. Per the germline V gene, CDR1 is MNHNS and CDR2 is SASEGT. The CDR3 protein is CASSERVAGGGTDTQYF. CDR3 sequence (DNA): TGTGCCAGCAGTGAGAGAGTAGCGGGAGGGGGCACAGATACGCAGTATTTT.

This chain joins TRBV6-5 and TRBJ2-7, with D tentatively TRBD2 (6 bases). This CDR3 spans 12 amino acids. The germline gives CDR1 MNHEY, CDR2 SVGAGI. V dropped 3 bases and J dropped 6 bases, with 9 bases sitting between them. The CDR3 loop reads CASSYGGSEQYF. CDR3 coding DNA: TGTGCCAGCAGTTATGGGGGGAGCGAGCAGTACTTC.

The table lists this clone with a count of one. The V gene is TRBV28, the J gene TRBJ2-5; D tentatively reads TRBD1 or TRBD2 (5 bases each). Trimming pared 3 bases from V and 9 bases from J, leaving 11 bases between. CDR1 and CDR2 (germline): MDHEN, SYDVKM. The CDR3 runs to 12 residues. The CDR3 loop reads CASSFWGSSQYF. CDR3 in DNA: TGTGCCAGCAGTTTTTGGGGGTCGTCCCAGTACTTC.

The chain uses TRBV5-5 and TRBJ1-5; D is undetermined. The CDR3 is made up of 15 amino acids. CDR1 and CDR2 (germline): SGHKS, YYEKEE (reference sequence). Trimming cost V 4 bases and J 4 bases, with 15 bases left between them. The CDR3, as DNA: TGTGCCAGCAGCCTCATGGGCGCCGGGAATCAGCCCCAGCATTTT. Amino acid sequence: CASSLMGAGNQPQHF.

This chain connects TRBV15 to TRBJ2-1; no clear D gene. This CDR3 is 15 amino acids long. CDR1 LNHNV and CDR2 YYDKDF come from the germline V gene (reference sequence). V was shortened by 4 bases and J by 8 bases, with 18 bases between the two germline ends. CDR3 coding DNA: TGTGCCACCAGCAAAGCGAGGCCTTCCGCGGATGAGCAGTTCTTC. Its translation is CATSKARPSADEQFF.

The chain is built from TRBV5-5 and TRBJ1-1, with D uncertain. Trimming shortened V by 2 bases and J by 3 bases, and 11 bases separated the two germline ends. Germline V CDR1 and CDR2: SGHKS, YYEKEE (reference sequence). This CDR3 is 14 amino acids long. The CDR3 reads CASSLYNWDTEAFF. CDR3 DNA sequence: TGTGCCAGCAGCTTATACAATTGGGACACTGAAGCTTTCTTT.

This clone is a singleton in its sample. The V call is TRBV6-1, the J call TRBJ2-7; TRBD1 matches 11 bases. The germline gives CDR1 MNHNS, CDR2 SASEGT. The CDR3 extends over 17 amino acids. The V and J ends lost 0 bases and 2 bases, in that order; junction bases with no gene match: 6. CDR3 residues: CASSEAGGTGGTYEQYF. Written as DNA, the CDR3 is TGTGCCAGCAGTGAAGCGGGCGGGACAGGGGGAACCTACGAGCAGTACTTC.

This clone was seen a handful of times. The chain carries TRBV19 and TRBJ1-1; 7 bases fit TRBD1. The germline V gene encodes CDR1 LNHDA and CDR2 SQIVND (reference sequence). The J segment lost 0 bases and the V segment lost 6 bases, leaving 7 bases of the junction unmatched. The length of the CDR3 is 15 residues. In DNA form, the CDR3 reads TGTGCCAGTAGGCGGGACAGTTGGATGAACACTGAAGCTTTCTTT. It yields the protein CASRRDSWMNTEAFF.

The rearrangement uses TRBV19 and TRBJ2-1; 11 bases align to TRBD2. The V gene end was trimmed by 5 bases and the J gene end by 9 bases; junction bases not matched to a gene: 3. The CDR3 extends over 13 amino acids. The germline V gene has CDR1 LNHDA and CDR2 SQIVND (reference sequence). CDR3: CASSWGLAAEQFF. DNA for the CDR3: TGTGCCAGTAGTTGGGGACTAGCGGCTGAGCAGTTCTTC.

The CDR3 coding sequence is TGTGCCAGCAGCACGGCTGCGGGAGGAGGTTACGAGCAGTACTTC. This codes for CASSTAAGGGYEQYF. The chain couples TRBV5-5 to TRBJ2-7; TRBD2 matches at 8 bases. Trimming took 4 bases from V and 4 from J; bases not matched to a gene: 10. Germline lookup yields CDR1 SGHKS and CDR2 YYEKEE (reference sequence). The CDR3 is 15 amino acids.

This clone was recorded only once. The chain uses TRBV6-4 and TRBJ1-1; D is undetermined. Trimming took 2 bases from V and 1 from J, leaving 5 bases between them. Germline V gene sequence: CDR1 MRHNA, CDR2 SNTAGT. The CDR3 covers 13 residues. In nucleotides, the CDR3 is TGTGCCAGCAGTGACGGGGAGAACACTGAAGCTTTCTTT. It translates to CASSDGENTEAFF.

The genes are TRBV13 and TRBJ2-7; a possible D gene is TRBD2 (5 bases). The CDR3 consists of 14 residues. The germline V gene has CDR1 PRHDT and CDR2 FYEKMQ (reference sequence). V lost 5 bases and J lost 4, with 15 bases in between. CDR3 region: CASSPGGRGYEQYF. In nucleotides, the CDR3 is TGTGCCAGCAGCCCCGGCGGGCGAGGATACGAGCAGTACTTC.